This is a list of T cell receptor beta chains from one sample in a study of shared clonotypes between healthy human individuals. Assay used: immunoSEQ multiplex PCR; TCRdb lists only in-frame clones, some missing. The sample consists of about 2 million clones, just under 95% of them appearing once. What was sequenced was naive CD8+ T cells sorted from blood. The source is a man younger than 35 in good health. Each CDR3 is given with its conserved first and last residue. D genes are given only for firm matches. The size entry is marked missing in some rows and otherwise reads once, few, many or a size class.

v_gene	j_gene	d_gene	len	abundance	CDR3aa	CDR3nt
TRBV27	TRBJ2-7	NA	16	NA	CASSHPLATNIYEQYF	TGTGCCAGCAGCCATCCCTTAGCAACTAATATCTACGAGCAGTACTTC
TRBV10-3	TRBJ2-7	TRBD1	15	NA	CAIMAQGTGTYEQYF	TGTGCCATCATGGCGCAAGGGACAGGGACCTACGAGCAGTACTTC
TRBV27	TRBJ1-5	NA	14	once	CASSLEVQSSLRHF	TGTGCCAGCAGTTTAGAGGTCCAGTCGAGTCTAAGGCATTTT
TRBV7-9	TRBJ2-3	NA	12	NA	CASSLILDTQYF	TGTGCCAGCAGCTTAATCCTGGATACGCAGTATTTT
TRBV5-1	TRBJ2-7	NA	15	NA	CASSKSTGTKYEQYF	TGCGCCAGCAGCAAAAGCACAGGGACCAAATACGAGCAGTACTTC
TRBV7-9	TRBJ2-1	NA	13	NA	CASSLVALGEQFF	TGTGCCAGCAGCTTAGTTGCCCTAGGGGAGCAGTTCTTC
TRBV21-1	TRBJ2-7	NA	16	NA	CASNRGPLTRPYEQYF	TGTGCCAGCAACAGGGGGCCTCTAACCCGTCCCTACGAGCAGTACTTC
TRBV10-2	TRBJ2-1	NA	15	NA	CASSEAISSYNEQFF	TGCGCCAGCAGTGAGGCGATTAGCTCCTACAATGAGCAGTTCTTC
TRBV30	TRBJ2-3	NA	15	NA	CAWSAGTTSTDTQYF	TGTGCCTGGAGTGCAGGGACAACTAGCACAGATACGCAGTATTTT
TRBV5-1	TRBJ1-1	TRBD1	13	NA	CASSTRTGAEAFF	TGCGCCAGCAGCACCAGGACAGGGGCTGAAGCTTTCTTT
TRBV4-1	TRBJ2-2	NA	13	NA	CASSRTAGLELFF	TGCGCCAGCAGCCGAACGGCGGGGTTGGAGCTGTTTTTT
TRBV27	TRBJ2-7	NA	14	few	CATRGLALGYEQYF	TGTGCCACCCGGGGTTTGGCCCTGGGCTACGAGCAGTACTTC
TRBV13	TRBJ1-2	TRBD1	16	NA	CASSFSKGQGAQGYTF	TGTGCCAGCAGCTTCAGTAAGGGACAGGGGGCGCAGGGCTACACCTTC
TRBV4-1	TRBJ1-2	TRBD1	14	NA	CASSLSGGDHGYTF	TGCGCCAGCAGCTTATCAGGGGGCGATCATGGCTACACCTTC
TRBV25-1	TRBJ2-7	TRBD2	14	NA	CASSEGLAAYEQYF	TGTGCCAGCAGTGAGGGACTAGCGGCCTACGAGCAGTACTTC
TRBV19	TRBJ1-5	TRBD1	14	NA	CASSWTGFGQPQHF	TGTGCCAGTAGCTGGACAGGGTTTGGCCAGCCCCAGCATTTT
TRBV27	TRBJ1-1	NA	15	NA	CASSLGSAPNTEAFF	TGTGCCAGCAGTTTAGGCTCAGCACCCAACACTGAAGCTTTCTTT